In its sample, the clone carrying this TCR beta chain was seen once. Its antigen is undetermined. The assay was immunoSEQ multiplex PCR, and TCRdb's table has in-frame clones only and misses some. The data hold about 100,000 clones, with 90% to 95% observed a single time. Germline assignment: CDR1 SGHVS and CDR2 FNYEAQ. V trimming: 5 bases; J trimming: 5 bases; junction bases outside the gene matches: 10. The CDR3 runs to 15 residues. The sample is drawn from a study of T cells in pancreatic ductal adenocarcinoma. The selected patients with pancreatic ductal adenocarcinoma had surgery but no neoadjuvant therapy. Study-level findings and limits: Blood had more productive templates and 6 to 9-fold more unique clonotypes than tumor. Comparisons of tumor and blood clonality may show falsely lower tumor diversity. Results skew toward the minority of patients with early-stage disease.

The material sequenced was PBMCs. The chain links TRBV7-6 to TRBJ2-5; TRBD1 agrees at 8 bases. The receptor's source is a human donor with pancreatic ductal adenocarcinoma. CDR3 nucleotide sequence: TGTGCCAGCAGCCGGGGGACAGGCCCAGGGGAGACCCAGTACTTC. Its translation is CASSRGTGPGETQYF.